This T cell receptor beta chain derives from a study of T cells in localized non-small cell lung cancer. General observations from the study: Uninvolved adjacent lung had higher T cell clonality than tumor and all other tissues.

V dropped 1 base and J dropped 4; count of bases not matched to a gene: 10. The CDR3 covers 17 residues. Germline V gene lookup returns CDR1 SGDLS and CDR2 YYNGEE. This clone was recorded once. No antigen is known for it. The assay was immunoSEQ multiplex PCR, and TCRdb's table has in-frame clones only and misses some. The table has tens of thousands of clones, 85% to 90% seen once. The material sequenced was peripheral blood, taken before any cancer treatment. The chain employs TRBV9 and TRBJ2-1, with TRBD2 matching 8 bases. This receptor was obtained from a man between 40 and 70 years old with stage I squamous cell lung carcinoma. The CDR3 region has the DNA TGTGCCAGCAGCGTAAAGCGGGAGATCGGAATTTACAATGAGCAGTTCTTC. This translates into CASSVKREIGIYNEQFF.